The sequence of this TCR beta chain was determined in a study of T cells in Graves' hyperthyroidism and ophthalmopathy. The investigators amplified TCR beta CDR3 regions from RNA transcripts. In the first-round RT-PCR of the TCR CDR3, the HTBI primer set was used. TCRdb recomputed calls from the multiplex PCR reads with MiXCR, one row per CDR3 protein. The sample lists approximately 200,000 distinct CDR3 sequences; around 17% were seen once. This clonotype was recorded many times. The clonotype originates from a man aged 35-49 years with Graves' hyperthyroidism. The sequencing input was blood.

This chain's CDR3 is CASSIYTYEQYF. In DNA form, the CDR3 reads TGTGCCAGCAGTATCTACACATACGAGCAGTACTTC. The rearrangement links TRBV6-2 or TRBV6-3 to TRBJ2-7; D unresolved. The CDR3 extends over 12 amino acids. V lost 5 bases and J lost 4, with 9 bases in between. CDR1 is MNHEY and CDR2 is SVGEGT in the germline V gene.